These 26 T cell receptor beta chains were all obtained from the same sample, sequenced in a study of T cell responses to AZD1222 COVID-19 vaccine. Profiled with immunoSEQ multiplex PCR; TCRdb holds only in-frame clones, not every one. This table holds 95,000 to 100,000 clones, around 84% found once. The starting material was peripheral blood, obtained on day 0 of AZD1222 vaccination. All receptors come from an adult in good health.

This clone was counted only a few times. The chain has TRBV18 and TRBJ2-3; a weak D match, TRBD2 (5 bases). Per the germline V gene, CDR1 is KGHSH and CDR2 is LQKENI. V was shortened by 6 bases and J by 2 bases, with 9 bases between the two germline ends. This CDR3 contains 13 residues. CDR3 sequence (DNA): TGTGCCAGCTCGCCGGACTTCACAGATACGCAGTATTTT. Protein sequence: CASSPDFTDTQYF.

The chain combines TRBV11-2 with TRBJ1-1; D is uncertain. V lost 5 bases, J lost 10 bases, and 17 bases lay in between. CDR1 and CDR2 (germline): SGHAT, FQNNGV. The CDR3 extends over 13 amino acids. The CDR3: CASSLGSQERAFF. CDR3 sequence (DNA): TGTGCCAGCAGCCTCGGGTCCCAGGAAAGAGCTTTCTTT.

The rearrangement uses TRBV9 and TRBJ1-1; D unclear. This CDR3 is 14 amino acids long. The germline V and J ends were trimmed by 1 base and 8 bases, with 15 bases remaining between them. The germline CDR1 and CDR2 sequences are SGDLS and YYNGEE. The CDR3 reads CASSVRSAQTEAFF. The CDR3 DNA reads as TGTGCCAGCAGCGTAAGGTCAGCTCAAACGGAAGCTTTCTTT. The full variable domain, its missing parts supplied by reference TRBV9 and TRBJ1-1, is DSGVTQTPKHLITATGQRVTLRCSPRSGDLSVYWYQQSLDQGLQFLIQYYNGEERAKGNILERFSAQQFPDLHSELNLSSLELGDSALYFCASSVRSAQTEAFFGQGTRLTVV.

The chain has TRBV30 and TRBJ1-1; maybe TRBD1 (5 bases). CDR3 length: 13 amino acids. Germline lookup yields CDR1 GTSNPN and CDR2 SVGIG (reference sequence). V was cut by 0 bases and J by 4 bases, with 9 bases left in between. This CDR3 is CAWSVVGATEAFF. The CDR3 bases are TGTGCCTGGAGTGTAGTAGGGGCCACTGAAGCTTTCTTT.

In DNA, the CDR3 is TGCGCCAGCAGCCAAGATACATGGGCGCGAGAGCAGTTCTTC. Protein product: CASSQDTWAREQFF. The rearrangement links TRBV4-3 to TRBJ2-1; the D is unclear. Per germline, CDR1 LGHNA and CDR2 YSLEER. CDR3 size: 14 residues. V dropped 0 bases and J dropped 10 bases, with 13 bases sitting between them.

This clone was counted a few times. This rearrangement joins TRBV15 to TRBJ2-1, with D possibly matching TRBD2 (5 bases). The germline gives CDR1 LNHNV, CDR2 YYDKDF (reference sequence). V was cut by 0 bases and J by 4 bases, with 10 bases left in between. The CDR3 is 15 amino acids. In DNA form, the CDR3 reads TGTGCCACCAGCAGAGATTTGAGCGGATACAATGAGCAGTTCTTC. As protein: CATSRDLSGYNEQFF.

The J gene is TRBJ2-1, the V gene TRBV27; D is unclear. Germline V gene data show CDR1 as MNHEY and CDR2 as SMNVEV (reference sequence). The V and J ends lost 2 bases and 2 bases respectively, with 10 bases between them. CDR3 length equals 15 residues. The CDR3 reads CASSLEVNPYNEQFF. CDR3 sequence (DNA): TGTGCCAGCAGTTTAGAGGTAAACCCCTACAATGAGCAGTTCTTC.

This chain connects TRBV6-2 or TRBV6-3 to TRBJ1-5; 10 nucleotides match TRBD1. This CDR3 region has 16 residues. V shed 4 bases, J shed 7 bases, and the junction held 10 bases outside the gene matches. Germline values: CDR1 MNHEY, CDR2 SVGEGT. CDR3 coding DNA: TGTGCCAGCAGTTGGGAGACAGGGGGCTCAGGGCAGCCCCAGCATTTT. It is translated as CASSWETGGSGQPQHF.

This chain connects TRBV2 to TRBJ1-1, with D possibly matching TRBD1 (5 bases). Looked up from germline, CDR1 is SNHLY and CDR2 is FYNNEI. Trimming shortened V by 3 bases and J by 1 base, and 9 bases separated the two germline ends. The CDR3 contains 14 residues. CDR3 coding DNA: TGTGCCAGCAGTGAGGGACGGGCGAACACTGAAGCTTTCTTT. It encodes CASSEGRANTEAFF.

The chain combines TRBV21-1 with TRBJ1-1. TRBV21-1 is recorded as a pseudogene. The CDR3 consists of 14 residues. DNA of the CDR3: TGTGCCAGCACCCCAATCGAGGGGAGCACTGAAGCTTTCTTT. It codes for CASTPIEGSTEAFF.

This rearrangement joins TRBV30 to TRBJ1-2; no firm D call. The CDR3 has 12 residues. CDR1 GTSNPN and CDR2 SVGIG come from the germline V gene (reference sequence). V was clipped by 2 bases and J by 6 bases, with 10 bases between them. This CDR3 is CAWSKMKNGYTF. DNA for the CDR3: TGTGCCTGGAGTAAGATGAAGAATGGCTACACCTTC. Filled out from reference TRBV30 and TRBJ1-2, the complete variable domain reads SQTIHQWPATLVQPVGSPLSLECTVEGTSNPNLYWYRQAAGRGLQLLFYSVGIGQISSEVPQNLSASRPQDRQFILSSKKLLLSDSGFYLCAWSKMKNGYTFGSGTRLTVV.

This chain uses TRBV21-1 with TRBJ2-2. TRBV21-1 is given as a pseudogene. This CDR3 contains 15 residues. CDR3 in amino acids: CASSGLRQNTGELFF. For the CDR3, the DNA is TGTGCCAGCAGCGGGTTACGGCAAAACACCGGGGAGCTGTTTTTT.

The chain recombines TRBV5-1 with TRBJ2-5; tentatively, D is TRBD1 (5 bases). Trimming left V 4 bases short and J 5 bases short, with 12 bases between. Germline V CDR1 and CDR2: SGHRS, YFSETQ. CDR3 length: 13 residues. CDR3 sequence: CASSTRVGETQYF. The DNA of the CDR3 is TGCGCCAGCAGCACCAGGGTAGGGGAGACCCAGTACTTC.

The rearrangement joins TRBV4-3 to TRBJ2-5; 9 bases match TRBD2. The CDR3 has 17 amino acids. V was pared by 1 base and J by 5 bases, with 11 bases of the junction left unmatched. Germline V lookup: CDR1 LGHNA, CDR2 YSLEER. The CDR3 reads CASSQVVASGETETQYF. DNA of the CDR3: TGCGCCAGCAGCCAAGTAGTCGCTAGCGGGGAGACGGAGACCCAGTACTTC.

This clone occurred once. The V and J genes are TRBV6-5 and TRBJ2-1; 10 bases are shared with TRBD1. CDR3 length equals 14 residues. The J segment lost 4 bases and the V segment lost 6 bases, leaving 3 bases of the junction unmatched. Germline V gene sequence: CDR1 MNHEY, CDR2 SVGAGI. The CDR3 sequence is CASSWTGGYNEQFF. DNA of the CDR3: TGTGCCAGCAGCTGGACAGGGGGTTACAATGAGCAGTTCTTC.

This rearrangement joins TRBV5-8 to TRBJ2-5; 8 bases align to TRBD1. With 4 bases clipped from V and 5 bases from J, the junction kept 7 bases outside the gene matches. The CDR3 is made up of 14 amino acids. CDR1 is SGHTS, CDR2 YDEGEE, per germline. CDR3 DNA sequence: TGTGCCAGCAGCCGGAGACAGGGGAGGGAGACCCAGTACTTC. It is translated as CASSRRQGRETQYF.

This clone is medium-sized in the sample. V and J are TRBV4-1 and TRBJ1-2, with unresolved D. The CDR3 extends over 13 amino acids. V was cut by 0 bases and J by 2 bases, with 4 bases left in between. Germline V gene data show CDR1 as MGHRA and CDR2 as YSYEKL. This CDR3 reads CASSQEGNYGYTF. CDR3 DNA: TGCGCCAGCAGCCAAGAGGGAAACTATGGCTACACCTTC.

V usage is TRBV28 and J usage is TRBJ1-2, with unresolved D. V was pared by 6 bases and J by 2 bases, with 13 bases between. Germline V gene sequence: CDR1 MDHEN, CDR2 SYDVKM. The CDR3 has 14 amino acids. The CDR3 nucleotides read TGTGCCAGCAGCCGAACGGGTCTAAACTATGGCTACACCTTC. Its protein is CASSRTGLNYGYTF.

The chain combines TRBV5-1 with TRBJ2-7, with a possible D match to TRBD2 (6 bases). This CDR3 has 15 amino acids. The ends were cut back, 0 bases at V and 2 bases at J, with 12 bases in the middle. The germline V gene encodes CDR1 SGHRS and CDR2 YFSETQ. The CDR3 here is CASSLASGPTYEQYF. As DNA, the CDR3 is TGCGCCAGCAGCTTGGCCAGCGGGCCGACCTACGAGCAGTACTTC.

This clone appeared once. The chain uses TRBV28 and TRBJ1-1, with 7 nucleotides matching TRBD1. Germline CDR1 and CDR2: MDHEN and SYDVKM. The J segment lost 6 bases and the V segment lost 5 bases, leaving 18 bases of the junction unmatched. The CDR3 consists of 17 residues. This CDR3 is CASSIPYRGQVWPEAFF. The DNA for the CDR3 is TGTGCCAGCAGTATACCTTACAGGGGCCAAGTTTGGCCTGAAGCTTTCTTT.

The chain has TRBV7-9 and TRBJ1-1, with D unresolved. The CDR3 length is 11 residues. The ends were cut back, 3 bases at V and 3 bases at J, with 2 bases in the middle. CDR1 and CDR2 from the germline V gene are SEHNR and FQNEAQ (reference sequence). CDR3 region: CASSFYTEAFF. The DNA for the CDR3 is TGTGCCAGCAGCTTCTACACTGAAGCTTTCTTT.

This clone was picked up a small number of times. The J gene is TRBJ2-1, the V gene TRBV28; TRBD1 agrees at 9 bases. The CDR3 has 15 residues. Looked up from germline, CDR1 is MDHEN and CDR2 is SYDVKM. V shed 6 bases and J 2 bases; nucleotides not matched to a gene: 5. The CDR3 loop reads CASRRGQGTYNEQFF. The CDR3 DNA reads TGTGCCAGCAGGCGGGGACAGGGTACCTACAATGAGCAGTTCTTC.

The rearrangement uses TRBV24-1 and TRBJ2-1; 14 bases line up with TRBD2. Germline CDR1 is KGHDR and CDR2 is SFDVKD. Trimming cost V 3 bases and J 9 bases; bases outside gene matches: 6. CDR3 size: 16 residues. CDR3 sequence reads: CATSDPGTSGSSEQFF. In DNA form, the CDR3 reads TGTGCCACCAGTGATCCCGGGACTAGCGGGAGTAGTGAGCAGTTCTTC.

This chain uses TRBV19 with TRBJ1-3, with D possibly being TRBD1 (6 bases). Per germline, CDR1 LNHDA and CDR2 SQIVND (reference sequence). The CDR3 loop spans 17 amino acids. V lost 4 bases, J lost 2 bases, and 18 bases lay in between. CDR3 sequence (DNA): TGTGCCAGTAGTACGACAGGTGGCCTACTAACTGGAAACACCATATATTTT. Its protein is CASSTTGGLLTGNTIYF.

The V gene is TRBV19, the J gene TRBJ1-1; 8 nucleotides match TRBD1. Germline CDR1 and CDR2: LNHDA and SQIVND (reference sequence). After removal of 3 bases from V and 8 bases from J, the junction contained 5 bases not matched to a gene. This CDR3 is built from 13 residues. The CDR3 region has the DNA TGTGCCAGTAGTATTGGGACAGGATTCGAAGCTTTCTTT. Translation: CASSIGTGFEAFF.

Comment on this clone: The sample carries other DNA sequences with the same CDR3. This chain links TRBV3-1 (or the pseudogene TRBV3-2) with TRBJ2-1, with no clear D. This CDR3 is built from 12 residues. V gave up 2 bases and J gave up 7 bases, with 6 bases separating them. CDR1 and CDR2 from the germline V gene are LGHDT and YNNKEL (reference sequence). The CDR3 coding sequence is TGTGCCAGCAGCCAAACCCGGAATGAGCAGTTCTTC. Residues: CASSQTRNEQFF.